This T cell receptor (beta chain) comes out of a study of PD-L1 blockade in urothelial cancer. Clones were read by immunoSEQ multiplex PCR, and TCRdb kept only the in-frame ones, dropping some. Of 50,000 or so clones listed, almost 85% are singletons. In germline, CDR1 is SGHTA, CDR2 FQGNSA. The CDR3 has 16 amino acids. With V trimmed by 3 bases and J by 6 bases, 13 bases remained unmatched. Sequencing used PBMCs, obtained around atezolizumab (anti-PD-L1) treatment. The origin of this receptor is a man in his sixties or seventies with urothelial cancer. The chain joins TRBV7-2 to TRBJ1-2, with 7 bases identical to TRBD1. The CDR3 sequence: CASSLGGGTVGNGYTF. The DNA of the CDR3 is TGTGCCAGCAGCTTGGGGGGTGGGACAGTGGGAAATGGCTACACCTTC.